The source of this TCR beta chain is a study of blood T cell repertoires in COVID-19. In the study overall: The samples span acute and convalescent COVID-19 from the United States, Italy and Spain. PBMCs, B-cell-depleted T cells, or T cells were the source of the cDNA or gDNA that made up the material.

The method was immunoSEQ multiplex PCR; TCRdb's version includes in-frame clones alone and lacks a portion of them. The sample lists about 210,000 clones, around 82% occurring once. Losses at the gene ends were 2 bases for V and 5 bases for J; bases not matched to a gene: 12. CDR1 and CDR2 from the germline V gene are SGHNT and YYREEE (reference sequence). The CDR3 extends over 16 amino acids. V gene TRBV5-4 combines with J gene TRBJ2-7, with 8 bases matching TRBD2. This receptor was identified in a woman aged 50 to 65 with acute or convalescent COVID-19. Sequencing input: peripheral blood. The CDR3 region has the DNA TGTGCCAGCAGCTTTCAGCGGGAGCTGGCTAGGGACGAGCAGTACTTC. This codes for CASSFQRELARDEQYF.